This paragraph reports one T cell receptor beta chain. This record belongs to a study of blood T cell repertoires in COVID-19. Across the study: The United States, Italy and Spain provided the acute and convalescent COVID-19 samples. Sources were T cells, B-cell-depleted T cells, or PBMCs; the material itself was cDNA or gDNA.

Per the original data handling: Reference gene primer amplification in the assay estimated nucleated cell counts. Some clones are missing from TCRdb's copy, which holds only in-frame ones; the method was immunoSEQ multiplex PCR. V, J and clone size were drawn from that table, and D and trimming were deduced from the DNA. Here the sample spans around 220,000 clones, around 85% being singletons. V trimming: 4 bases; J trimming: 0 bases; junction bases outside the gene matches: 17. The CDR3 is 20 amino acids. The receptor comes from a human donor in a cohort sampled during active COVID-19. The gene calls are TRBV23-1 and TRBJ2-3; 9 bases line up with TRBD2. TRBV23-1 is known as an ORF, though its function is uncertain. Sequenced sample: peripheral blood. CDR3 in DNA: TGCGCCAGCAGTCTCGGCTTCGGCCTAGCGGGACCCGCTAGCACAGATACGCAGTATTTT. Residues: CASSLGFGLAGPASTDTQYF.